One sample yielded the 25 T cell receptor beta chains listed below, sequenced in a study of breast tumors, draining lymph nodes, adjacent tissues. MiXCR, run by TCRdb on the multiplex PCR reads, gives a single entry per CDR3 protein. The table records under 150,000 distinct CDR3 sequences, 20% to 25% of them present only once. Samples came from axillary lymph nodes draining the breast cancer. Sequencing used axillary lymph node tissue. The receptors were gathered from a female donor with breast cancer. Some clones in this sample may be carry-over from other donors' samples.

With respect to this clonotype: A much larger clone is a single base away; this may be a read error. The chain employs TRBV12-3 or TRBV12-4 and TRBJ1-2, with a tentative D call TRBD1 (6 bases). CDR3 length: 13 amino acids. CDR3 DNA sequence: TGTGCCAGCAGTTCAGGGGCTAACTATGGCTACGCCTTC. Its protein product is CASSSGANYGYAF.

The V gene is TRBV7-8, the J gene TRBJ2-5; 16 bases line up with TRBD2. This CDR3 has 18 amino acids. The germline V gene encodes CDR1 SGHVS and CDR2 FQNEAQ. V shed 1 base, J shed 5 bases, and the junction held 7 bases outside the gene matches. The chain's CDR3 is CASSLVRTGLAGGETQYF. CDR3 DNA sequence: TGTGCCAGCAGCTTAGTCCGCACGGGACTAGCGGGAGGGGAGACCCAGTACTTC.

This clonotype was seen ten or more times. This chain joins TRBV5-6 and TRBJ2-7; possibly TRBD1 for D (6 bases). V was shortened by 4 bases and J by 0 bases, with 11 bases between the two germline ends. The CDR3 has 14 amino acids. CDR1 and CDR2 from the germline V gene are SGHDT and YYEEEE. For the CDR3, the DNA is TGTGCCAGCAGCACCGGACAGAGCTCCTACGAGCAGTACTTC. Translating it yields CASSTGQSSYEQYF.

This clonotype was seen at least ten times. V is TRBV12-3 or TRBV12-4 and J is TRBJ2-7; 11 nucleotides line up with TRBD2. The V gene end was trimmed by 6 bases and the J gene end by 2 bases; junction bases not matched to a gene: 3. The CDR3 is 14 amino acids. CDR3 sequence reads: CASSRLAGPYEQYF. The CDR3 DNA reads TGTGCCAGCAGCCGACTAGCGGGACCCTACGAGCAGTACTTC.

This clonotype appeared many times. The chain carries TRBV12-3 or TRBV12-4 and TRBJ2-7, with 9 bases that match TRBD1. The CDR3 is 15 amino acids. Losses at the gene ends were 3 bases for V and 7 bases for J; bases not matched to a gene: 10. CDR3 region: CASSFAGQGVREQYF. The CDR3 nucleotides are TGTGCCAGCAGTTTCGCGGGACAGGGAGTTAGGGAGCAGTACTTC.

This clonotype was seen just once. The chain employs TRBV7-9 and TRBJ2-7; 11 bases align to TRBD2. This CDR3 is 20 amino acids long. J gave up 2 bases and V 7 bases, and 22 bases lay outside the gene matches. Germline lookup yields CDR1 SEHNR and CDR2 FQNEAQ (reference sequence). Here the CDR3 DNA reads TGTGCCAGCACCCATTATAGGGGGGAGCCCGGGACTAGCGGAACCTACGAGCAGTACTTC. Its protein is CASTHYRGEPGTSGTYEQYF.

Notes on this clonotype: It is likely a read error, because the conserved phenylalanine at the end of the CDR3 is missing. The DNA of the CDR3 is TGTGCCAGCAGTGAAGTAGGCAACACCGGGGGGCTGTTTCTT. Amino acids: CASSEVGNTGGLFL. This chain connects TRBV2 to TRBJ2-2, with a weak D call TRBD2 (6 bases). The V gene's germline CDR1 is SNHLY and CDR2 FYNNEI. The CDR3 runs 14 residues.

The rearrangement joins TRBV2 to TRBJ2-7; no firm D call. Germline V CDR1 and CDR2: SNHLY, FYNNEI. The CDR3 is 14 amino acids. The V end was cut by 1 base, the J end by 3 bases, with 10 bases between. As DNA, the CDR3 is TGTGCCAGCAGTGAAGACAGAACGGGCTACGAGCAGTACTTC. Translating gives CASSEDRTGYEQYF.

In regard to this clonotype: Given a much more abundant clone one base away, this may be a read error. Likely a read error: the CDR3 ends without its conserved phenylalanine or tryptophan. The genes are TRBV6-6 and TRBJ2-1; 7 bases align to TRBD1. CDR3 length equals 15 residues. Germline values: CDR1 MNHNY, CDR2 SVGAGI (reference sequence). Germline trimming cut 4 bases from V and 4 bases from J; bases unmatched to any gene: 7. The CDR3 spells CASSFTGQEYNEQFS. CDR3 in DNA: TGTGCCAGCAGTTTCACCGGACAGGAATACAATGAGCAGTTCTCC.

This clonotype was recorded many times. This sequence joins TRBV6-5 and TRBJ1-5; D gene uncertain. Trimming stripped 5 bases from V and 6 bases from J, with 8 bases between. Germline V gene data show CDR1 as MNHEY and CDR2 as SVGAGI. This CDR3 has 12 residues. CDR3 sequence reads: CASSLGSQPQHF. CDR3 coding DNA: TGTGCCAGCAGTCTGGGGTCTCAGCCCCAGCATTTT.

Concerning this clonotype itself: A much larger clone differs from this one at a single base, so this may be a read error. V usage is TRBV4-3 and J usage is TRBJ2-1, with D maybe TRBD2 (6 bases). Looked up from germline, CDR1 is LGHNA and CDR2 is YSLEER. V lost 4 bases and J 4 bases, leaving 14 bases between the germline ends. This CDR3 is 15 amino acids long. CDR3 in amino acids: CASSRQAGLYNEQFF. CDR3 DNA: TGCGCCAGCAGCCGACAAGCGGGCTTATACAATGAGCAGTTCTTC.

This clonotype was picked up many times. This sequence joins TRBV19 and TRBJ1-6, with D uncertain. The ends were cut back, 6 bases at V and 1 base at J, with 7 bases in the middle. CDR3 length: 14 residues. Per germline, CDR1 LNHDA and CDR2 SQIVND (reference sequence). The CDR3 here is CASRGTSYNSPLHF. DNA of the CDR3: TGTGCCAGTAGGGGAACGTCCTATAATTCACCCCTCCACTTT.

Comments on this clonotype: It may be a read error: a sequence one base away is much more abundant. The J gene is TRBJ2-1, the V gene TRBV7-9; D possibly corresponds to TRBD2 (7 bases). The CDR3 totals 15 residues. Trimming cost V 5 bases and J 8 bases, with 19 bases left between them. From germline, CDR1 is SEHNR and CDR2 FQNEAQ (reference sequence). CDR3 region: CASSRGGGRYDEQFF. The DNA of the CDR3 is TGTGCCAGCAGCCGAGGGGGGGGTCGGTACGATGAGCAGTTCTTC.

This clonotype was seen many times. This rearrangement joins TRBV5-1 to TRBJ2-1; D unresolved. Looked up from germline, CDR1 is SGHRS and CDR2 is YFSETQ. The V end lost 0 bases, the J end lost 9 bases, and 13 bases lay between the germline ends. This CDR3 has 14 amino acids. CDR3 nucleotides: TGCGCCAGCAGCTTGGGACCGCCGGATCCTGAGCAGTTCTTC. It specifies CASSLGPPDPEQFF.

This clonotype was picked up many times. This sequence joins TRBV12-5 and TRBJ2-3; 10 positions match TRBD2. Germline V gene lookup returns CDR1 LGHNT and CDR2 FRNRAP. CDR3 size: 14 residues. The junction had 2 bases not matched to a gene; V was cut back by 3 bases and J by 5 bases. The CDR3 here is CASGFEREGDTQYF. The CDR3 region has the DNA TGTGCTAGTGGTTTCGAGCGGGAGGGAGATACGCAGTATTTT.

This clonotype showed up many times. The chain recombines TRBV18 with TRBJ2-7, with 8 bases that match TRBD2. Germline trimming cut 4 bases from V and 7 bases from J; bases unmatched to any gene: 6. The CDR3 length is 13 residues. Germline V gene data show CDR1 as KGHSH and CDR2 as LQKENI. The CDR3 region is CASSLRGEQEQYF. The CDR3 nucleotides are TGTGCCAGCTCACTGCGGGGGGAACAAGAGCAGTACTTC.

This clonotype showed up many times. The chain links TRBV7-2 to TRBJ2-3; unclear D gene. The CDR3 is 12 residues long. V was clipped by 5 bases and J by 2 bases, with 5 bases between them. CDR1 and CDR2 (germline): SGHTA, FQGNSA. In DNA form, the CDR3 reads TGTGCCAGCAGCCAACCCACAGATACGCAGTATTTT. This codes for CASSQPTDTQYF.

This clonotype was found many times. The genes are TRBV20-1 and TRBJ2-1; 8 bases align to TRBD2. This CDR3 has 14 residues. The germline V gene encodes CDR1 DFQATT and CDR2 SNEGSKA (reference sequence). Unmatched junction bases numbered 2, after V lost 4 bases and J lost 0 bases. CDR3: CSAISGISYNEQFF. CDR3 bases: TGCAGTGCTATTAGCGGGATCTCCTACAATGAGCAGTTCTTC.

This clonotype was found many times. The chain uses TRBV29-1 and TRBJ2-1; the match to TRBD2 covers 9 bases. The CDR3 is 15 amino acids. After removal of 1 base from V and 1 base from J, the junction contained 2 bases not matched to a gene. Germline lookup yields CDR1 SQVTM and CDR2 ANQGSEA. The CDR3 here is CSVEGAGGSYNEQFF. CDR3 DNA sequence: TGCAGCGTTGAAGGCGCGGGAGGGTCCTACAATGAGCAGTTCTTC.

On this clonotype: Since a much larger clone is just one base distant, this may be a read error. The chain employs TRBV2 and TRBJ2-2, with a tentative D call TRBD2 (7 bases). Per the germline V gene, CDR1 is SNHLY and CDR2 is FYNNEI. The CDR3 length is 16 residues. CDR3 loop: CAGSELGGPNTGELFF. The CDR3 nucleotides read TGTGCCGGCAGTGAACTGGGGGGGCCGAACACCGGGGAGCTGTTTTTT.

This clonotype was seen at least ten times. The CDR3 DNA reads TGTGCCAGTGGCGGCCGGGGATCGAACACCGGGGAGCTGTTTTTT. Protein product: CASGGRGSNTGELFF. The chain uses TRBV19 and TRBJ2-2, with a weak D call TRBD2 (5 bases). The CDR3 sequence is 15 residues long. Trimming removed 8 bases at V and 0 bases at J, with 13 bases between. Germline-derived CDR1 and CDR2 are LNHDA and SQIVND (reference sequence).

This clonotype was seen ten or more times. V usage is TRBV30 and J usage is TRBJ2-3; perhaps TRBD2 as D (5 bases). Looked up from germline, CDR1 is GTSNPN and CDR2 is SVGIG (reference sequence). Trimming removed 0 bases from V and 0 bases from J, with 7 bases in between. The CDR3 spans 14 residues. In nucleotides, the CDR3 is TGTGCCTGGAGTGTGCAGCGGAGCACAGATACGCAGTATTTT. Protein sequence: CAWSVQRSTDTQYF.

This clonotype was detected ten times or more. This chain links TRBV12-3 or TRBV12-4 with TRBJ2-1; tentatively, D is TRBD1 (6 bases). Between the trimmed V and J ends, which lost 5 bases and 9 bases, there was a span of 8 bases. CDR3 length: 11 residues. CDR3 sequence: CASSKGVEQFF. In nucleotides, the CDR3 is TGTGCCAGCAGTAAGGGGGTTGAGCAGTTCTTC.

Concerning this clonotype: One base away lies a much larger clone, so this may be a sequencing read error. This sequence joins TRBV11-2 and TRBJ2-7, with TRBD1 matching over 8 bases. There are 14 residues in the CDR3. Germline V gene sequence: CDR1 SGHAT, CDR2 FQNNGV. The CDR3 DNA reads TGTGCCAGCACCGTCCGGGACAGGAAGTACGGGCAGTACTTC. This gives the protein CASTVRDRKYGQYF.

A word on this clonotype: Being one base from a much bigger clone, this may be a read error. The rearrangement joins TRBV6-5 to TRBJ2-1, with TRBD1 identical over 10 bases. Per germline, CDR1 MNHEY and CDR2 SVGAGI. V gave up 6 bases and J gave up 6 bases; unmatched junction bases: 5. The CDR3 is made up of 14 amino acids. In nucleotides, the CDR3 is TGTGCCAGCAGCTCCGGGACAGGGGCCAATGAGCAGTTCTTC. Its translation: CASSSGTGANEQFF.